This is a list of T cell receptor beta chains from one sample in a study of lymphopenia after photon versus proton radiotherapy. Clones were sequenced by immunoSEQ multiplex PCR, and TCRdb holds only the in-frame ones, with some missing. Of some 20,000 clones in the sample, approximately 85% were seen once. The sample was peripheral blood, taken from a patient treated with photon-based radiotherapy. These receptors all come from a woman aged 50 to 60 with pancreatic cancer. Each CDR3 is given without its conserved first and last residue.

v_call cdr3_aa
TRBV29-1 SGVRDENTEAF
TRBV29-1 SVGTLALAEHTQY
TRBV4-2 ASSQDWGTSGAYNEQF
TRBV19 ASSGLRTSGSPVSSGANVLT
TRBV28 ASSLIGTSTDTQY
TRBV7-8 ASTHRGVVNEQF
TRBV18 ASSPKTSGSRDEQF
TRBV9 ASSPPYQETQY
TRBV14 ASSQGAGRSYNEQF
TRBV7-9 ASSSEQAYNEQF
TRBV5-1 ASSSSGAYEQY
TRBV4-2 ASSQESEATDTQY
TRBV6-6 ASWTSGDPYEQY
TRBV19 ASSSGTSTDTQY
TRBV4-1 ASSQEAYYEQY
TRBV29-1 SVESFGEQF
TRBV19 ASSIVPQRSQPQH
TRBV9 ASSVGGLAGQDTQY
TRBV19 ASSTTGTGGSYNSPLH
TRBV9 ASSVETKVNEQF
TRBV10-3 AIWGGRGVTDTQY
TRBV9 ASSKDRAKGGYT
TRBV15 ATRAGGSPYEQY
TRBV14 ASSHPPGHEAF
TRBV6-1 ASSDNIGGPTGTDTQY
TRBV19 ASSINANYGYT
TRBV5-1 ASSLDGRSSYEQY
TRBV2 ASSEAKETQY
TRBV30 AWTTGTGGIEKLF
TRBV5-5 ASSLGVSPTDTQY
TRBV27 ASSLAFASTDTQY
TRBV14 ASSRGGNQPQH
TRBV10-3 AISTGTSGSDEQF
TRBV7-3 ATGGQGRNQPQH
TRBV18 ASSERTGLGEQY
TRBV18 ASTLKASGRANEQF